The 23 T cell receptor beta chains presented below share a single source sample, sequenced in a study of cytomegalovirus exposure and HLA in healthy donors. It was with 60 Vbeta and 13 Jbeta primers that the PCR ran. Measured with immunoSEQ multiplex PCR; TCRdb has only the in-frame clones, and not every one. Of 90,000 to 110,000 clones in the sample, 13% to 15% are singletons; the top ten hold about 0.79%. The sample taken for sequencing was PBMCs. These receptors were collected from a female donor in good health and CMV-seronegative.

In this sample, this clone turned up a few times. CDR3 coding DNA: TGCGCCAGCAGCCAAGATTATAACACTGAAGCTTTCTTT. As protein: CASSQDYNTEAFF. The chain carries TRBV4-3 and TRBJ1-1; no definite D call. This CDR3 has 13 amino acids. Trimming removed 0 bases at V and 2 bases at J, with 4 bases between. From germline, CDR1 is LGHNA and CDR2 YSLEER.

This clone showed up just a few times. The CDR3 DNA reads as TGTGCCAGCAGCCTAAGCCAGGATCTAAGGCGCTACACCTTC. Translating it yields CASSLSQDLRRYTF. The V gene is TRBV9, the J gene TRBJ1-2; D not certain. The V and J ends lost 4 bases and 9 bases respectively, with 19 bases between them. Germline assignment: CDR1 SGDLS and CDR2 YYNGEE. The CDR3 is 14 residues long.

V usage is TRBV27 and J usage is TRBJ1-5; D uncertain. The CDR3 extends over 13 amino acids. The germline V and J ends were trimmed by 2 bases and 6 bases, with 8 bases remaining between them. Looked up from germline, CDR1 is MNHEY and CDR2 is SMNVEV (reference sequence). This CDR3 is CASSLNGGQPQHF. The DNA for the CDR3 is TGTGCCAGCAGTTTAAATGGAGGTCAGCCCCAGCATTTT.

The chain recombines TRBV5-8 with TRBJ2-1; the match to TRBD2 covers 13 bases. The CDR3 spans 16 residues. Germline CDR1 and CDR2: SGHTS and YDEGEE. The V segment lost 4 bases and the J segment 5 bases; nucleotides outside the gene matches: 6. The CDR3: CASSIGLAGVHNEQFF. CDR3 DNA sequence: TGTGCCAGCAGCATAGGACTAGCGGGGGTTCACAATGAGCAGTTCTTC. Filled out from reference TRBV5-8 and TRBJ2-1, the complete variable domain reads EAGVTQSPTHLIKTRGQQATLRCSPISGHTSVYWYQQALGLGLQFLLWYDEGEERNRGNFPPRFSGRQFPNYSSELNVNALELEDSALYLCASSIGLAGVHNEQFFGPGTRLTVL.

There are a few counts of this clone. For the CDR3, the DNA is TGCGCCAGCAGCCAAGATCTTCGTGCGGCCGGCACCACCTTC. Translation: CASSQDLRAAGTTF. The chain couples TRBV4-3 to TRBJ1-2; no clear D gene. With 0 bases removed from V and 13 bases from J, the gap between germline ends came to 18 bases. Germline values: CDR1 LGHNA, CDR2 YSLEER. The CDR3 extends over 14 amino acids.

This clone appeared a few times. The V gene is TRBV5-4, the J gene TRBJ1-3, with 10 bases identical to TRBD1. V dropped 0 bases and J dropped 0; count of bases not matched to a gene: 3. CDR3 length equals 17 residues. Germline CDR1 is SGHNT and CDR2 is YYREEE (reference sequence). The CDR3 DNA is TGTGCCAGCAGCTTGGGACAGGGGGCCCACTCTGGAAACACCATATATTTT. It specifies CASSLGQGAHSGNTIYF.

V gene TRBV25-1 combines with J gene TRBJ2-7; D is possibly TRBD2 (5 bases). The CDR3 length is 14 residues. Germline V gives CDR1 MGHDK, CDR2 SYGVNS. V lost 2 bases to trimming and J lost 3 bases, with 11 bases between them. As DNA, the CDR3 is TGTGCCAGCAGTGAAGGTCACGGGGACTACGAGCAGTACTTC. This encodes CASSEGHGDYEQYF.

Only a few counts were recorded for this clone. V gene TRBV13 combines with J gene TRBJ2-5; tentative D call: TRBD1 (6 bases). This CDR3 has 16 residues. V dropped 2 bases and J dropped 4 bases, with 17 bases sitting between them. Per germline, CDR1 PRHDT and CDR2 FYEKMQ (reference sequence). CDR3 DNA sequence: TGTGCCAGCAGCTTACAGACAGGTCTGCTGGGAGAGACCCAGTACTTC. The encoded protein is CASSLQTGLLGETQYF.

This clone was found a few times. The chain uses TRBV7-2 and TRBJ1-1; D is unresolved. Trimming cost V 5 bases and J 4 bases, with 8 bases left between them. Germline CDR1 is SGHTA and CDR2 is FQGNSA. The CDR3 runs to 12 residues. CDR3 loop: CASSGVGTEAFF. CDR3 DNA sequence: TGTGCCAGCAGCGGAGTTGGCACTGAAGCTTTCTTT.

The CDR3 loop reads CASSSRGTSSYNEQFF. For the CDR3, the DNA is TGTGCCAGCAGCTCCCGTGGCACTAGTTCCTACAATGAGCAGTTCTTC. This sequence joins TRBV7-3 and TRBJ2-1; tentative D call: TRBD2 (5 bases). V dropped 4 bases and J dropped 1 base, with 14 bases sitting between them. This CDR3 comprises 16 residues. Looked up from germline, CDR1 is SGHTA and CDR2 is FQGTGA.

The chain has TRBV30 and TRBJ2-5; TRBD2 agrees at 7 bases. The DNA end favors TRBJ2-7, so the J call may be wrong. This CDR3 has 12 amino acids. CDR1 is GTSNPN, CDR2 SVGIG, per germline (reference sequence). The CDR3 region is CASSGGSYEQYF. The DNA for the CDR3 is TGTGCCTCTTCGGGGGGTTCCTACGAGCAGTACTTC.

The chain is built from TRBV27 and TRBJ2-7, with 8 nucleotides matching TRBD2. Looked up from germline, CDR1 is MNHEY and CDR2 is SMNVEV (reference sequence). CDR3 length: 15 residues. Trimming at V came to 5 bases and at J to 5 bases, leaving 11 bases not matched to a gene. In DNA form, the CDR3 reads TGTGCCAGCAGTCTCTCAGGACTAGCTCTAGACGAGCAGTACTTC. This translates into CASSLSGLALDEQYF.

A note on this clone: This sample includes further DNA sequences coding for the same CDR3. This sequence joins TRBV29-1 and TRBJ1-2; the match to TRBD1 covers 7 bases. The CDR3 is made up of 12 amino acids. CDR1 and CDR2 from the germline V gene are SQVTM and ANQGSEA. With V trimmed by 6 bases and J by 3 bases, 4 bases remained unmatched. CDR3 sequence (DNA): TGCAGCGTAAGGCAGGGGGACTATGGCTACACCTTC. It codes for CSVRQGDYGYTF.

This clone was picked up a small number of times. This chain's CDR3 is CASSPGTGNGNTIYF. CDR3 coding DNA: TGTGCCAGCTCACCTGGGACAGGGAACGGAAACACCATATATTTT. The chain carries TRBV18 and TRBJ1-3, with 9 positions matching TRBD1. The CDR3 sequence is 15 residues long. With V trimmed by 3 bases and J by 4 bases, 4 bases remained unmatched. Germline values: CDR1 KGHSH, CDR2 LQKENI. The whole variable domain, filled in from reference TRBV18 and TRBJ1-3, reads NAGVMQNPRHLVRRRGQEARLRCSPMKGHSHVYWYRQLPEEGLKFMVYLQKENIIDESGMPKERFSAEFPKEGPSILRIQQVVRGDSAAYFCASSPGTGNGNTIYFGEGSWLTVV.

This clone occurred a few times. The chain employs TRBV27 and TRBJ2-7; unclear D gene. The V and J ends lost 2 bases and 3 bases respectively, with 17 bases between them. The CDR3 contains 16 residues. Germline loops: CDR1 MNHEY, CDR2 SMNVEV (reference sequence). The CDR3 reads CASSLRVGFTIYEQYF. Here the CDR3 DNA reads TGTGCCAGCAGTTTACGGGTCGGCTTCACGATCTACGAGCAGTACTTC.

CDR3 loop: CASSGLQGKTEDTQYF. CDR3 nucleotide sequence: TGTGCCAGCAGCGGGCTACAGGGGAAAACGGAGGATACGCAGTATTTT. The J gene is TRBJ2-3, the V gene TRBV9; 7 nucleotides line up with TRBD1. The germline gives CDR1 SGDLS, CDR2 YYNGEE. The V gene end was trimmed by 3 bases and the J gene end by 6 bases; junction bases not matched to a gene: 13. The CDR3 totals 16 residues. Full variable domain (rest looked up from reference TRBV9 and TRBJ2-3): DSGVTQTPKHLITATGQRVTLRCSPRSGDLSVYWYQQSLDQGLQFLIQYYNGEERAKGNILERFSAQQFPDLHSELNLSSLELGDSALYFCASSGLQGKTEDTQYFGPGTRLTVL.

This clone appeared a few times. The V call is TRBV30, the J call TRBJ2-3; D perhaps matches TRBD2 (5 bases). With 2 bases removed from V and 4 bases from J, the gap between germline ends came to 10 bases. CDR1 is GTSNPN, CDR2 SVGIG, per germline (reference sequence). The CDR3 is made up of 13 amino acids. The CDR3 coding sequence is TGTGCCTGGAGTTTCGGGGATTCAGATACGCAGTATTTT. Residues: CAWSFGDSDTQYF.

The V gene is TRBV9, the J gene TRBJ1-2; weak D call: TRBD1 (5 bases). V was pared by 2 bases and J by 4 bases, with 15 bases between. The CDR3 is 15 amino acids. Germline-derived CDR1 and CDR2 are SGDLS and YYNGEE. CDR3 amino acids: CASSVSKQGGYGYTF. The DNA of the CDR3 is TGTGCCAGCAGCGTTTCCAAGCAGGGCGGCTATGGCTACACCTTC.

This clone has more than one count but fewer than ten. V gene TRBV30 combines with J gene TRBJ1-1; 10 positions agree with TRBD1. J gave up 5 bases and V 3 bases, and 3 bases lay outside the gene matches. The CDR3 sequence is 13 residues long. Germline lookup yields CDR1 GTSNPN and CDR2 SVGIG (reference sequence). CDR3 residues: CAWSGTGETEAFF. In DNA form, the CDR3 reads TGTGCCTGGAGCGGGACAGGGGAAACTGAAGCTTTCTTT.

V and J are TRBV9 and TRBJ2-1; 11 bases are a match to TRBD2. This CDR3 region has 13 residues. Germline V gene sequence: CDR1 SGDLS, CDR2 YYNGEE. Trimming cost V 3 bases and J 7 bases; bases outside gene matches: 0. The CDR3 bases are TGTGCCAGCAGCGGGACTAGCGGGAATGAGCAGTTCTTC. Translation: CASSGTSGNEQFF.

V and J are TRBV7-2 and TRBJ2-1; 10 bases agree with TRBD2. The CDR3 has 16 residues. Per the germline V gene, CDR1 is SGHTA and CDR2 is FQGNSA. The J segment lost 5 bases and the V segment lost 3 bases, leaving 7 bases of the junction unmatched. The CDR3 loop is CASSFHSGRANNEQFF. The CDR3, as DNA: TGTGCCAGCAGCTTTCACAGCGGGAGGGCCAACAATGAGCAGTTCTTC. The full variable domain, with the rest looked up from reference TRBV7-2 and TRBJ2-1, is GAGVSQSPSNKVTEKGKDVELRCDPISGHTALYWYRQSLGQGLEFLIYFQGNSAPDKSGLPSDRFSAERTGGSVSTLTIQRTQQEDSAVYLCASSFHSGRANNEQFFGPGTRLTVL.

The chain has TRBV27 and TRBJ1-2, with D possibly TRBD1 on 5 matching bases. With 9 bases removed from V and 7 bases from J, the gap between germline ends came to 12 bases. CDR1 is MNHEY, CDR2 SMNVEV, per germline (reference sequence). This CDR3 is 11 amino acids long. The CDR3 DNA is TGTGCCAGGTCAAAGGGGTCTGGCTACACCTTC. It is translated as CARSKGSGYTF.

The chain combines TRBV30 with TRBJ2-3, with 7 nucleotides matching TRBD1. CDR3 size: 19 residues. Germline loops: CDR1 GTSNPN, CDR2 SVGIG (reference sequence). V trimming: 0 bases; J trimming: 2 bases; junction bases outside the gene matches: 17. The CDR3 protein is CAWSVGSDRALFPTDTQYF. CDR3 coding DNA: TGTGCCTGGAGTGTAGGGAGTGACAGGGCGCTTTTCCCCACAGATACGCAGTATTTT.